This T cell receptor (beta chain) stems from a study of T-cell memory formation after mild COVID-19. The overall study: In these data, TCR clusters were largely donor specific.

This clonotype was observed a handful of times. Its antigen is unidentified. Study observations and caveats: Day 15 to 85 contracting clones showed balanced CD4/CD8; day 15 to 37 expanders favored CD4+.

Using constant-segment primers, 5'RACE produced TCR alpha and TCR beta cDNA libraries carrying sample barcodes and UMIs. One entry per CDR3 protein results from TCRdb running MiXCR on the 5' RACE reads. Of more than 400,000 distinct CDR3 sequences in the sample, roughly 18% were seen once. The ends were cut back, 7 bases at V and 5 bases at J, with 14 bases in the middle. The CDR3 sequence is 14 residues long. From germline, CDR1 is MNHNS and CDR2 SASEGT. The specimen was PBMCs or a T cell subset sorted from them (not recorded which). The chain combines TRBV6-1 with TRBJ1-4, with no clear D. The TCR comes from an adult woman who had mild COVID-19 (a few samples of this study predate the infection). Cell type and time point are not known. CDR3 sequence (DNA): TGTGCCAGCAATAGCGGCAAGGAAAATGAAAAACTGTTTTTT. It specifies CASNSGKENEKLFF.